The 11 T cell receptor beta chains below come from one sample, sequenced in a study of cytomegalovirus exposure and HLA in healthy donors. The PCR had 60 Vbeta and 13 Jbeta primers. Some clones are missing from TCRdb's copy, which holds only in-frame ones; the method was immunoSEQ multiplex PCR. Of under 120,000 clones in the sample, 65% to 75% were seen once. The sequencing input was PBMCs. These receptors were obtained from a man aged 35 to 55 in good health and CMV-seropositive.

J is TRBJ2-3 and V is TRBV5-1, with D tentatively TRBD2 (6 bases). CDR3 length equals 14 residues. Germline V CDR1 and CDR2: SGHRS, YFSETQ. V lost 5 bases and J lost 2, with 12 bases in between. CDR3 nucleotide sequence: TGCGCCAGCAGTGCCCAGGGACTCACAGATACGCAGTATTTT. This gives the protein CASSAQGLTDTQYF.

The rearrangement uses TRBV5-4 and TRBJ2-3; 8 nucleotides match TRBD2. Germline V gene sequence: CDR1 SGHNT, CDR2 YYREEE (reference sequence). The V and J ends lost 5 bases and 6 bases, in that order; junction bases with no gene match: 8. The CDR3 contains 14 residues. CDR3 sequence (DNA): TGTGCCAGCAGTCCGGGAGGGCAGGGTGATACGCAGTATTTT. Translated: CASSPGGQGDTQYF.

The chain joins TRBV27 to TRBJ1-1, with 8 positions matching TRBD1. CDR3 length: 15 amino acids. The ends lost 0 bases at V and 4 bases at J; junction bases unmatched: 4. Germline assignment: CDR1 MNHEY and CDR2 SMNVEV (reference sequence). CDR3 protein: CASSLSKTGGTEAFF. The CDR3 region has the DNA TGTGCCAGCAGTTTATCCAAAACAGGGGGCACTGAAGCTTTCTTT.

This clone was seen once. V is TRBV7-9 and J is TRBJ2-7, with 10 bases aligning to TRBD2. The V gene end was trimmed by 4 bases and the J gene end by 3 bases; junction bases not matched to a gene: 6. The V gene's germline CDR1 is SEHNR and CDR2 FQNEAQ (reference sequence). This CDR3 has 15 amino acids. For the CDR3, the DNA is TGTGCCAGCAGCTACGGGACTAGCGTGCTCTACGAGCAGTACGTC. This gives the protein CASSYGTSVLYEQYV.

The rearrangement joins TRBV9 to TRBJ2-5; TRBD1 matches at 9 bases. The germline V gene encodes CDR1 SGDLS and CDR2 YYNGEE. Trimming at V came to 0 bases and at J to 2 bases, leaving 2 bases not matched to a gene. The CDR3 runs 15 residues. The CDR3 sequence: CASSVDRGQQETQYF. The CDR3 DNA reads as TGTGCCAGCAGCGTAGACAGGGGGCAGCAAGAGACCCAGTACTTC.

The genes are TRBV2 and TRBJ2-2, with 8 bases that match TRBD2. CDR1 SNHLY and CDR2 FYNNEI come from the germline V gene. V was clipped by 3 bases and J by 4 bases; unmatched bases: 7. This CDR3 region has 16 residues. CDR3 sequence (DNA): TGTGCCAGCAGTGATGAGCTAGCGGGTGCCACCGGGGAGCTGTTTTTT. It specifies CASSDELAGATGELFF.

The chain uses TRBV9 and TRBJ1-3; the D gene is possibly TRBD1 (5 bases). The CDR3 runs 15 residues. The V and J ends lost 0 bases and 1 base respectively, with 8 bases between them. Germline V CDR1 and CDR2: SGDLS, YYNGEE. The CDR3 reads CASSVEGRSGNTIYF. The CDR3 DNA is TGTGCCAGCAGCGTAGAGGGGAGGTCTGGAAACACCATATATTTT.

V usage is TRBV11-3 and J usage is TRBJ1-1, with D unclear. Trimming removed 6 bases at V and 1 base at J, with 9 bases between. Germline V gene lookup returns CDR1 SGHNT and CDR2 YENEEA. The CDR3 totals 13 residues. The CDR3 spells CASSRLSNTEAFF. In nucleotides, the CDR3 is TGTGCCAGCAGTAGACTTTCGAACACTGAAGCTTTCTTT.

The chain carries TRBV7-3 and TRBJ2-3; D remains unclear. The V end was cut by 1 base, the J end by 5 bases, with 7 bases between. This CDR3 has 13 residues. Germline values: CDR1 SGHTA, CDR2 FQGTGA. The CDR3, as DNA: TGTGCCAGCAGCTTAAGTCCGGGAGATACGCAGTATTTT. Its translation is CASSLSPGDTQYF.

The chain joins TRBV13 to TRBJ2-5, with D tentatively TRBD1 (5 bases). CDR3 length: 14 amino acids. V shed 1 base and J shed 4 bases, with 10 bases lying between them. Looked up from germline, CDR1 is PRHDT and CDR2 is FYEKMQ (reference sequence). The CDR3 here is CASSLEGRTETQYF. The DNA of the CDR3 is TGTGCCAGCAGCTTAGAGGGGCGAACAGAGACCCAGTACTTC.

This clone turned up a few times. V gene TRBV7-9 combines with J gene TRBJ1-1; D is unclear. Germline CDR1 reads SEHNR; CDR2 reads FQNEAQ (reference sequence). The CDR3 has 14 amino acids. Trimming shortened V by 5 bases and J by 4 bases, and 14 bases separated the two germline ends. CDR3 residues: CASSVTVSSTEAFF. The CDR3 region has the DNA TGTGCCAGCAGCGTTACAGTGAGTTCCACTGAAGCTTTCTTT. The complete variable domain, with remaining parts taken from reference TRBV7-9 and TRBJ1-1, reads DTGVSQNPRHKITKRGQNVTFRCDPISEHNRLYWYRQTLGQGPEFLTYFQNEAQLEKSRLLSDRFSAERPKGSFSTLEIQRTEQGDSAMYLCASSVTVSSTEAFFGQGTRLTVV.